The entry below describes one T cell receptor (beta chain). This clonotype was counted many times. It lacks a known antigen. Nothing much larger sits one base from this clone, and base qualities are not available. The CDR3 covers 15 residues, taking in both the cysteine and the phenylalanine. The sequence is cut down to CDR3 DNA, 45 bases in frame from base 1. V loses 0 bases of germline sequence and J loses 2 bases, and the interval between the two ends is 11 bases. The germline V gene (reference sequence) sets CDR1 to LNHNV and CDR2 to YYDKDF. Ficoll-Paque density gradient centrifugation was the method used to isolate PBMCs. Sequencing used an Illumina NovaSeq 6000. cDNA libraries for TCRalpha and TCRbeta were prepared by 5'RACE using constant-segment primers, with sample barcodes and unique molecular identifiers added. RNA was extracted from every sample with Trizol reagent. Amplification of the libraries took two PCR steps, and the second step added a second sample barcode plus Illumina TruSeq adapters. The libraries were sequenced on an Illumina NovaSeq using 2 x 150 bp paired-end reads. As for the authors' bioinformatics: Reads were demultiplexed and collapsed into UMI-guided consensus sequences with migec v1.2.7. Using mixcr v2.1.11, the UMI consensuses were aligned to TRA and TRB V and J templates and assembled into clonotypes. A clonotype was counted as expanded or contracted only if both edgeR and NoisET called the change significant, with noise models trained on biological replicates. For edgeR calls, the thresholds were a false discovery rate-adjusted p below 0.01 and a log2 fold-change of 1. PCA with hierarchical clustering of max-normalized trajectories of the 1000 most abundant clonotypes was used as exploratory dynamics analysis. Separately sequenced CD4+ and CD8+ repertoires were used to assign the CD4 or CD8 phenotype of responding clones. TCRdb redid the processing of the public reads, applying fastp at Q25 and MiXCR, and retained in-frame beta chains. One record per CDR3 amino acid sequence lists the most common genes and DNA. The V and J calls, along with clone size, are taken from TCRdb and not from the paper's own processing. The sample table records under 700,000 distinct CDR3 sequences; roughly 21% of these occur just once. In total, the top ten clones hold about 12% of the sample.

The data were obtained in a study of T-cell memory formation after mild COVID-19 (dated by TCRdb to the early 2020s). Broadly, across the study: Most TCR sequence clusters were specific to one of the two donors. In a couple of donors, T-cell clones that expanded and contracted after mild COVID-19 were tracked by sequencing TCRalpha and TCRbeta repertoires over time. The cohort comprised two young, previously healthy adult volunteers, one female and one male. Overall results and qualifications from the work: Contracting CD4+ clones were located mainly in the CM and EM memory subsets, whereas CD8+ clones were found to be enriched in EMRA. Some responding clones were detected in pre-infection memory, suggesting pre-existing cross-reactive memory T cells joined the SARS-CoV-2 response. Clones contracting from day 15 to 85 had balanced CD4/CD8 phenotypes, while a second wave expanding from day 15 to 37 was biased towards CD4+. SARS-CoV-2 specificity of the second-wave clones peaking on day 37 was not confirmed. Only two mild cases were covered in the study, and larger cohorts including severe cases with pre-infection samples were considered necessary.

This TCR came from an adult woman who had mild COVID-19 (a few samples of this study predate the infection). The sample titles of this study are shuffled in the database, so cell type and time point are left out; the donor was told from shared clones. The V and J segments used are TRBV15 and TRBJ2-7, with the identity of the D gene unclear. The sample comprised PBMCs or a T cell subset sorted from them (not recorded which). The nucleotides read TGTGCCACCAGCAGAGATCGAGGTGGGCCCTACGAGCAGTACTTC. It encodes CATSRDRGGPYEQYF. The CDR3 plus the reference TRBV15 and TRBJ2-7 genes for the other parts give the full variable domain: DAMVIQNPRYQVTQFGKPVTLSCSQTLNHNVMYWYQQKSSQAPKLLFHYYDKDFNNEADTPDNFQSRRPNTSFCFLDIRSPGLGDTAMYLCATSRDRGGPYEQYFGPGTRLTVT.